The present entry profiles one TCR beta chain with its context. Its antigen is unknown. Being a mouse receptor, it is described with mouse gene labels and germline sequences. The CDR3 end is not reached by the read, which stops 4 residues before it; the germline J gene fills it in. Distinct nucleotide sequences in the sample also encode this CDR3. The CDR3 spans 11 residues, from the cysteine through the phenylalanine. The 21 bases shown cover part of the CDR3, and their frame starts at base 1. CDR1 is given as LGHNA and CDR2 as YNLKQL, both from the germline V gene (reference sequence). Receptor libraries were prepared by the immunoSEQ multiplex PCR assay. RNA was extracted from all samples and reverse transcribed into cDNA as template for TCR sequencing. SuperScript III was used for first-strand cDNA synthesis, primed with a 2:1 mix of oligo-dT and random hexamers. A synthetic immune receptor repertoire was used to assess amplification bias, and residual bias was removed computationally. Sequencing of the libraries was done on Illumina HiSeq with 60 bp reads that cover the CDR3, reading from J toward V. The published analysis was carried out like this. Raw reads were preprocessed for error removal, and CDR3 was defined according to IMGT conventions as running from the conserved cysteine to phenylalanine. Clonality was calculated as 1 minus Shannon entropy normalized by log2 of the number of productive unique TCRs. Scalp TCRbeta sequences were cross-referenced with sorted blood CD4 and CD8 repertoires so that the CD4 or CD8 identity of scalp clones could be inferred. TCRdb limited this immuneACCESS table to in-frame rearrangements with V and J called. A share of clones is missing; checked studies link under half to unresolved V genes, and the rest is unexplained. V and J calls and clone size are copied from that table; D and trimming were computed from the DNA. For this sample, approximately 280,000 clones appear and none is a singleton. Of the sample, around 1.2% falls within the top ten clones.

Pooled mouse cutaneous lymph node cells were stained for CD4, CD8alpha, NKG2D, NKG2ACE and other markers, then sorted on a BD Influx. This sample was taken from a study of CD8+ T cells in alopecia areata (dated by TCRdb to 2017 to 2018). Notes on the research overall: Skin from C3H/HeJ donors aged 6-12 months with spontaneous alopecia was grafted onto female C3H/HeJ recipients aged roughly 6-10 weeks. immunoSEQ multiplex PCR using 35 Vbeta forward primers and 13 Jbeta reverse primers was used to amplify TCRbeta CDR3 regions. Scalp clonality was compared across normal scalp (n=4), patchy alopecia areata scalp (n=8), and alopecia totalis/universalis scalp (n=8). Human TCRbeta sequencing covered scalp tissue and sorted CD4+ and CD8+ peripheral blood T cells from patchy and totalis/universalis alopecia areata patients and healthy controls. High-throughput TCRbeta sequencing was used to examine T cell clonal expansion in alopecia areata in both the C3H/HeJ mouse model and human patients. RNA was obtained with the PAXgene miRNA kit for fixed scalp, the miRNeasy kit for PBMCs, and the RNeasy kit for mouse skin. Broader findings and caveats from the paper: TCR sequences shared between patients were less clear than in mice, possibly partly because of HLA diversity in the patient population. Higher clonality and more expanded CD8+ clones were observed in lesional scalp than in normal scalp, particularly in alopecia totalis/universalis, a finding suggestive of antigenic drive. Unlike mouse skin, which is dominated by gammadelta T cells, normal human skin has resident alphabeta T cells that are also sequenced, and this complicates analysis of the scalp TCR repertoire.

The chain is encoded by TRBV5 joined to TRBJ2-7, with the D gene too uncertain to name. The receptor was derived from a C3H/HeJ mouse with alopecia areata. This mouse strain bears the MHC haplotype H2-k. Sequenced sample: CD4+ T cells sorted from a lymph node. Partial CDR3 DNA: TGTGCCAGCAGCCAACAGTAT. It specifies CASSQQY. The CDR3 as a whole reads CASSQQYEQYF.